The clone carrying this TCR beta chain was counted ten times or more. Its matching antigen is unknown. The library targeted TCRbeta and was prepared with unique molecular identifiers. TCRdb ran MiXCR on the PCR reads and lists one entry per CDR3 protein. The data hold 150,000 to 200,000 distinct CDR3 sequences, with roughly 10% observed a single time. These data come from a study of T-cell reconstitution after alpha-beta-depleted transplantation in children. Study-level results: From newly produced T cells came most of the T-cell counts and diversity one year after transplant.

Looked up from germline, CDR1 is MNHNS and CDR2 is SASEGT. Trimming cost V 7 bases and J 1 base, with 10 bases left between them. The CDR3 loop spans 14 amino acids. The source is a boy aged 2 to 10 with acute myeloid leukemia, due to receive a stem cell transplant. The sample here was PBMCs, taken before TCRalphabeta/CD19-depleted stem cell transplant. The chain has TRBV6-1 and TRBJ2-2, with D perhaps TRBD1 or TRBD2 (5 bases each). This CDR3 reads CASKGRMNTGELFF. The CDR3 region has the DNA TGTGCCAGCAAGGGACGGATGAACACCGGGGAGCTGTTTTTT.